This section outlines one T cell receptor (beta chain) sequence together with its context. Its specificity is not known. Sequencing was performed with immunoSEQ multiplex PCR; in TCRdb, only in-frame clones are kept and a portion is missing. The table lists some 70,000 clones, about 82% of them singletons. This entry is derived from a study of OX40 agonist ivuxolimab in advanced cancers. The junction had 6 bases not matched to a gene; V was cut back by 3 bases and J by 4 bases. Germline lookup yields CDR1 KGHSH and CDR2 LQKENI. The CDR3 is made up of 15 amino acids. General study points: Antigen specificity remained undetermined for the expanded peripheral T cells.

The material was CD4+ or CD8+ T cells sorted from blood, obtained in a trial of the OX40 agonist ivuxolimab. The chain is built from TRBV18 and TRBJ2-1; 7 nucleotides match TRBD1. The receptor was derived from an adult with an advanced solid tumor such as melanoma, head and neck, liver or kidney cancer. The CDR3 here is CASSPGQVGYNEQFF. The CDR3 nucleotides are TGTGCCAGCTCACCTGGACAGGTGGGGTACAATGAGCAGTTCTTC.